One sample yielded the 20 T cell receptor beta chains listed below, sequenced in a study of blood T cell repertoires in COVID-19. Data came from immunoSEQ multiplex PCR; TCRdb stores just in-frame clones and leaves some out. The sample comprises 45,000 to 65,000 clones, approximately 86% of which are singletons, and 16% rests with the top ten. Sequenced sample: peripheral blood. The origin of the receptors is a man between 40 and 49 years old with acute or convalescent COVID-19.

The chain couples TRBV7-2 to TRBJ2-5; possible D gene TRBD1, 6 bases. The V gene lost 6 bases and the J gene lost 5 bases, with 19 bases spanning the gap. This CDR3 spans 15 amino acids. Germline assignment: CDR1 SGHTA and CDR2 FQGNSA. CDR3 loop: CASSFYTGPGETQYF. DNA for the CDR3: TGTGCCAGCAGTTTTTATACAGGGCCGGGGGAGACCCAGTACTTC.

V usage is TRBV6-5 and J usage is TRBJ1-1; 9 positions agree with TRBD1. V shed 6 bases, J shed 5 bases, and the junction held 7 bases outside the gene matches. Per germline, CDR1 MNHEY and CDR2 SVGAGI. CDR3 size: 14 residues. CDR3 nucleotides: TGTGCCAGCAGGCGAACAGGGGGCGAGACTGAAGCTTTCTTT. Its protein product is CASRRTGGETEAFF.

CDR3 protein: CASRQAQGREETQYF. In nucleotides, the CDR3 is TGTGCCAGCCGCCAAGCGCAGGGGCGCGAAGAGACCCAGTACTTC. This chain links TRBV6-5 with TRBJ2-5; tentative D call: TRBD1 (6 bases). The germline CDR1 and CDR2 sequences are MNHEY and SVGAGI. The V end lost 8 bases, the J end lost 3 bases, and 19 bases lay between the germline ends. CDR3 length: 15 amino acids.

The chain joins TRBV11-2 to TRBJ1-4, with D unresolved. Looked up from germline, CDR1 is SGHAT and CDR2 is FQNNGV. V lost 0 bases and J lost 8, with 13 bases in between. This CDR3 contains 15 residues. CDR3 in amino acids: CASSLDPKAGEKLFF. CDR3 nucleotide sequence: TGTGCCAGCAGCTTAGATCCCAAGGCGGGGGAAAAACTGTTTTTT.

The V gene is TRBV7-9, the J gene TRBJ1-1; possibly TRBD1 for D (5 bases). The CDR3 runs to 16 residues. Germline V gene lookup returns CDR1 SEHNR and CDR2 FQNEAQ (reference sequence). V was shortened by 2 bases and J by 1 base, with 14 bases between the two germline ends. The CDR3, as DNA: TGTGCCAGCAGCTTAAGTTTAGGGAGGGGGAACACTGAAGCTTTCTTT. It encodes CASSLSLGRGNTEAFF.

This clone has a handful of counts. This chain connects TRBV19 to TRBJ1-2; D is possibly TRBD1 (6 bases). Trimming took 3 bases from V and 4 from J, leaving 15 bases between them. Per germline, CDR1 LNHDA and CDR2 SQIVND (reference sequence). CDR3 length: 15 amino acids. CDR3 coding DNA: TGTGCCAGTAGTATCCCACAGACAGGTGGCTATGGCTACACCTTC. Protein sequence: CASSIPQTGGYGYTF. The entire variable domain, with the rest obtained from reference TRBV19 and TRBJ1-2, is as follows: DGGITQSPKYLFRKEGQNVTLSCEQNLNHDAMYWYRQDPGQGLRLIYYSQIVNDFQKGDIAEGYSVSREKKESFPLTVTSAQKNPTAFYLCASSIPQTGGYGYTFGSGTRLTVV.

The chain couples TRBV19 to TRBJ1-2; D not certain. The CDR3 is 15 amino acids. V was shortened by 7 bases and J by 2 bases, with 17 bases between the two germline ends. From germline, CDR1 is LNHDA and CDR2 SQIVND (reference sequence). CDR3 sequence reads: CASTQVGQTNYGYTF. As DNA, the CDR3 is TGTGCCAGTACCCAGGTTGGGCAGACAAACTATGGCTACACCTTC.

The chain joins TRBV5-1 to TRBJ2-3; 7 nucleotides match TRBD2. CDR3 length: 14 residues. With 4 bases clipped from V and 4 bases from J, the junction kept 6 bases outside the gene matches. Germline-derived CDR1 and CDR2 are SGHRS and YFSETQ. The CDR3 loop reads CASSRTSASDTQYF. CDR3 bases: TGCGCCAGCAGCCGGACTAGTGCCTCAGATACGCAGTATTTT.

The chain joins TRBV5-1 to TRBJ2-7; a possible D gene is TRBD2 (5 bases). This CDR3 spans 13 amino acids. CDR1 and CDR2 (germline): SGHRS, YFSETQ. V was shortened by 0 bases and J by 3 bases, with 7 bases between the two germline ends. CDR3 in DNA: TGCGCCAGCAGCTTGGCGGCGGGCTACGAGCAGTACTTC. Its translation is CASSLAAGYEQYF.

The rearrangement uses TRBV20-1 and TRBJ1-1; 10 bases align to TRBD1. The CDR3 has 11 amino acids. Unmatched junction bases numbered 4, after V lost 4 bases and J lost 11 bases. CDR1 is DFQATT and CDR2 is SNEGSKA in the germline V gene (reference sequence). CDR3 region: CSAKLDRGAFF. The DNA for the CDR3 is TGCAGTGCTAAACTGGACAGGGGGGCTTTCTTT.

The V and J genes are TRBV19 and TRBJ1-3, with 7 nucleotides matching TRBD1. This CDR3 has 15 residues. Germline trimming cut 5 bases from V and 4 bases from J; bases unmatched to any gene: 8. CDR1 and CDR2 (germline): LNHDA, SQIVND (reference sequence). This CDR3 reads CASSPRQGGGNTIYF. CDR3 sequence (DNA): TGTGCCAGTAGTCCTCGACAGGGAGGAGGAAACACCATATATTTT.

This chain uses TRBV2 with TRBJ2-1; 10 nucleotides line up with TRBD2. The germline V gene has CDR1 SNHLY and CDR2 FYNNEI. The CDR3 is 14 amino acids. V trimming: 4 bases; J trimming: 7 bases; junction bases outside the gene matches: 4. CDR3 DNA sequence: TGTGCCAGCAGTGCGGGACTAGCGAGTAATGAGCAGTTCTTC. Translating it yields CASSAGLASNEQFF.

The chain combines TRBV19 with TRBJ1-1; D call uncertain. This CDR3 has 14 amino acids. The ends were cut back, 6 bases at V and 11 bases at J, with 22 bases in the middle. Per germline, CDR1 LNHDA and CDR2 SQIVND (reference sequence). As DNA, the CDR3 is TGTGCCAGTAGACCTGATACTAGGGCGGTTTCGGCTTTCTTT. It encodes CASRPDTRAVSAFF.

CDR3 bases: TGTGCCAGCAGTGCTTCGTTGGCAGGGATGAACTATGGCTACACCTTC. Translated, it gives CASSASLAGMNYGYTF. The chain uses TRBV25-1 and TRBJ1-2; TRBD1 might be the D (5 bases). The V end was cut by 4 bases, the J end by 2 bases, with 17 bases between. The CDR3 spans 16 residues. Germline CDR1 reads MGHDK; CDR2 reads SYGVNS.

The rearrangement links TRBV19 to TRBJ2-2; TRBD1 agrees at 8 bases. The CDR3 is 13 residues long. CDR1 LNHDA and CDR2 SQIVND come from the germline V gene (reference sequence). Trimming removed 7 bases from V and 11 bases from J; junction bases left unmatched: 9. CDR3 in DNA: TGTGCCAGTAACAGCGGAGGACAGGGAGAGCTGTTTTTT. As protein: CASNSGGQGELFF.

This chain joins TRBV15 and TRBJ2-7; the D gene is possibly TRBD1 (7 bases). Germline V gene lookup returns CDR1 LNHNV and CDR2 YYDKDF (reference sequence). The length of the CDR3 is 14 residues. V was cut by 5 bases and J by 5 bases, with 16 bases left in between. CDR3 loop: CATSAGQIPHEQYF. In DNA form, the CDR3 reads TGTGCCACCAGCGCGGGACAGATTCCTCACGAGCAGTACTTC. Using reference TRBV15 and TRBJ2-7 for the parts outside the CDR3, the full variable domain is DAMVIQNPRYQVTQFGKPVTLSCSQTLNHNVMYWYQQKSSQAPKLLFHYYDKDFNNEADTPDNFQSRRPNTSFCFLDIRSPGLGDTAMYLCATSAGQIPHEQYFGPGTRLTVT.

The chain combines TRBV19 with TRBJ1-5, with a tentative D call TRBD1 (6 bases). Germline V CDR1 and CDR2: LNHDA, SQIVND (reference sequence). The CDR3 consists of 15 residues. V gave up 6 bases and J gave up 4 bases, with 16 bases separating them. For the CDR3, the DNA is TGTGCCAGTAGCAGAAGGGACATTTTGAATCAGCCCCAGCATTTT. Its translation: CASSRRDILNQPQHF.

This rearrangement joins TRBV2 to TRBJ2-3, with TRBD2 identical over 8 bases. Unmatched junction bases numbered 11, after V lost 6 bases and J lost 15 bases. In germline, CDR1 is SNHLY, CDR2 FYNNEI. The CDR3 is 12 residues long. DNA of the CDR3: TGTGCCAGCAGCGCAAGCGGGGGCGGGGTTTATTTT. Its translation is CASSASGGGVYF.

In regard to this clone: The same CDR3 arises from other DNA sequences in this sample as well. The chain uses TRBV2 and TRBJ1-5, with a possible D match to TRBD1 (6 bases). V was shortened by 3 bases and J by 3 bases, with 9 bases between the two germline ends. This CDR3 has 14 amino acids. The V gene's germline CDR1 is SNHLY and CDR2 FYNNEI. In DNA, the CDR3 is TGTGCCAGCAGTGAGCAGGGGTCCAATCAGCCCCAGCATTTT. As protein: CASSEQGSNQPQHF.

V gene TRBV4-2 combines with J gene TRBJ1-6; TRBD1 is a possible D gene (6 bases). Germline V gene data show CDR1 as LGHNA and CDR2 as YNFKEQ. CDR3 length equals 20 residues. V dropped 0 bases and J dropped 0 bases, with 18 bases sitting between them. The CDR3 is CASSQEGSGTSSSYNSPLHF. The CDR3 nucleotides read TGTGCCAGCAGCCAAGAAGGTTCAGGGACATCAAGCTCCTATAATTCACCCCTCCACTTT.